The subject of this entry is one TCR beta chain. TCRdb analysed the RT-PCR reads with MiXCR anew, one entry per CDR3 protein. The sample includes 550,000 to 750,000 distinct CDR3 sequences, approximately 15% of them seen just once. This CDR3 is 13 amino acids long. The V gene's germline CDR1 is DFQATT and CDR2 SNEGSKA (reference sequence). Trimming left V 4 bases short and J 8 bases short, with 14 bases between. The receptor was isolated from a female donor in good health, serving as a healthy control. The sample consisted of memory CD4+ T cells from blood. This chain links TRBV20-1 with TRBJ1-4; D uncertain. CDR3 residues: CSAIAESGEKLFF. Written as DNA, the CDR3 is TGCAGTGCTATTGCGGAAAGCGGAGAAAAACTGTTTTTT.